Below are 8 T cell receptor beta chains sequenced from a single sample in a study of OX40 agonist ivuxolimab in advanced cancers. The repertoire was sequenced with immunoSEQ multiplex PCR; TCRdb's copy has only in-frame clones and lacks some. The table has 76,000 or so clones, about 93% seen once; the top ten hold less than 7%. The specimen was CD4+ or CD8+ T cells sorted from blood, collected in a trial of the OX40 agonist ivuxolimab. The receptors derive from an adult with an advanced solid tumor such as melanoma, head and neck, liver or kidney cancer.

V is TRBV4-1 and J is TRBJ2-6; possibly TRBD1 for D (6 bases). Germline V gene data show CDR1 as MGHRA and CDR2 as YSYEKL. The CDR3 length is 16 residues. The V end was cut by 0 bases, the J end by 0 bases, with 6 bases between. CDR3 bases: TGCGCCAGCAGCCAAGAAGGGGGCTCTGGGGCCAACGTCCTGACTTTC. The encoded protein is CASSQEGGSGANVLTF.

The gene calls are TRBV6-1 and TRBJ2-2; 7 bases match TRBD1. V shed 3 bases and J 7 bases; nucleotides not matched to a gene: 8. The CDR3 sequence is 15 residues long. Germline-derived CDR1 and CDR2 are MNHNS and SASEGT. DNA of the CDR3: TGTGCCAGCAGTGAGCGACAGGGCGTGATCGGGGAGCTGTTTTTT. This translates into CASSERQGVIGELFF.

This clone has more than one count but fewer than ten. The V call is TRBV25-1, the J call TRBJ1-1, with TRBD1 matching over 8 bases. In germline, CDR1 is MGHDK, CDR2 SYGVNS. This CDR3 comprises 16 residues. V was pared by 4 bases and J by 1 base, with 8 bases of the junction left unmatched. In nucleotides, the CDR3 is TGTGCCAGCAGTGTTCAGGGGGCGCGGGGGAACACTGAAGCTTTCTTT. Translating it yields CASSVQGARGNTEAFF.

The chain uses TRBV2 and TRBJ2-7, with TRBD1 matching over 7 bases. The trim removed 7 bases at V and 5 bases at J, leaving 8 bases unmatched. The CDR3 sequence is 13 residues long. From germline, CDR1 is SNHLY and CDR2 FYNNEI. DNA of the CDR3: TGTGCCAGCACCCTCGGGACAGCCGACGAGCAGTACTTC. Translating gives CASTLGTADEQYF.

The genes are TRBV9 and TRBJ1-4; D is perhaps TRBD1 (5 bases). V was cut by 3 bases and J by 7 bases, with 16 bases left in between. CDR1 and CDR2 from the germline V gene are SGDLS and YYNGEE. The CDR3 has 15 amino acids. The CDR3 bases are TGTGCCAGCAGCGAGCGGGGCGTGACGAGTGAAAAACTGTTTTTT. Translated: CASSERGVTSEKLFF. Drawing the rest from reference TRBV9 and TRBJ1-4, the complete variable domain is DSGVTQTPKHLITATGQRVTLRCSPRSGDLSVYWYQQSLDQGLQFLIQYYNGEERAKGNILERFSAQQFPDLHSELNLSSLELGDSALYFCASSERGVTSEKLFFGSGTQLSVL.

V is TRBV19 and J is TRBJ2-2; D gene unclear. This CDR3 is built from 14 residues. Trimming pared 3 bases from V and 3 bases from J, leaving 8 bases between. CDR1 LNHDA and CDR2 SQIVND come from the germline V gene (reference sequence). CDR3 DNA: TGTGCCAGTAGTATCTGGGATGACACCGGGGAGCTGTTTTTT. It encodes CASSIWDDTGELFF.

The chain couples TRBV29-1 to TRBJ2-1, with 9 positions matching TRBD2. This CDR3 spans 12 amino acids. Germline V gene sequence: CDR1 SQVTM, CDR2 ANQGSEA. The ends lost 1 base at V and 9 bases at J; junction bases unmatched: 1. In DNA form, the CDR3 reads TGCAGCGTTGAAGGGACTAGCGTTGAGCAGTTCTTC. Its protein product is CSVEGTSVEQFF.

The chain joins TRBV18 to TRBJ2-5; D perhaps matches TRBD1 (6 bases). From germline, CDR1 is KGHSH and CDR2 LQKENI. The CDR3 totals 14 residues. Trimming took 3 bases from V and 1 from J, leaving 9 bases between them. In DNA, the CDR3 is TGTGCCAGCTCACCTTACAGGGCCCAAGAGACCCAGTACTTC. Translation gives CASSPYRAQETQYF.